Described below is a single TCR beta chain sequence and its context. The antigen is unknown. The sample comes from a study of cytomegalovirus exposure and HLA in healthy donors. Study-level results: In vitro testing confirmed a few CMV-associated chains as specific for CMV antigens. Usually a TCR sequence was rare, but some public TCRs were found in many donors.

CDR1 is LNHDA and CDR2 is SQIVND in the germline V gene (reference sequence). This CDR3 has 16 amino acids. V was clipped by 3 bases and J by 6 bases; unmatched bases: 11. The study drew the donors from its approximately 120-subject validation cohort, separate from the approximately 700-subject first cohort. Produced via immunoSEQ multiplex PCR; TCRdb's table is partial and in-frame only. This sample carries 120,000 or so clones, more than 75% of them seen once, and the ten largest clones take 2% to 2.5%. Sequenced sample: PBMCs. The TCR originated in a woman aged 30 to 39 in good health and CMV-seronegative. This chain links TRBV19 with TRBJ2-1, with 7 bases aligning to TRBD2. The CDR3, as DNA: TGTGCCAGTAGTATTTCGGCGGGGGTCCTGGCCAATGAGCAGTTCTTC. Translated: CASSISAGVLANEQFF.